This T cell receptor (beta chain) was sequenced during a study of blood T cell repertoires in COVID-19. Generated by immunoSEQ multiplex PCR, the TCRdb table keeps only in-frame clones and is missing some. The table has about 480,000 clones, around nine tenths seen once. The V and J ends lost 5 bases and 8 bases respectively, with 12 bases between them. The CDR3 runs 12 residues. Germline CDR1 reads LGHNA; CDR2 reads YNFKEQ. The source of this sequence is a woman aged 50 to 65 with COVID-19, enrolled during active disease. Sequenced sample: peripheral blood. The chain is built from TRBV4-2 and TRBJ1-2; D is perhaps TRBD1 (5 bases). In DNA form, the CDR3 reads TGTGCCAGCAGCGAAGGGGCAAGAGGCTACACCTTC. This sequence encodes CASSEGARGYTF.